This T cell receptor beta chain was obtained from a study of shared clonotypes between healthy human individuals (TCRdb year 2020). For the wider study: Three men and a couple of women, aged 18 to 49 years, made up the cohort. Libraries were prepared and TCR repertoires were sequenced by different laboratories using diverse techniques, in order to increase sequencing depth and limit assay-specific biases. Blood TCR repertoires of about 5 healthy adults were deeply sequenced to estimate repertoire size and the extent of clonotype sharing between individuals. Between about 0.85 and 8.9 billion PBMCs per donor were obtained by leukapheresis. For each donor, CD4 naive and CD4 memory were each given three plates, CD8 naive was given two plates, and CD8 memory was given one plate. On the study overall, not on this receptor specifically: Sampling was restricted to blood, and TCR repertoires in tissue are likely to differ from TCR repertoires in blood. Across several donors, roughly 5.4% of naive CD4, approximately 4% of naive CD8, approximately 2.5% of memory CD4, and approximately 0.4% of memory CD8 clonotypes were shared. Clonotypes shared by all four sorted-subset donors showed higher generation probabilities than non-shared clonotypes. Rarefaction of sorted-subset datasets indicated incomplete sequencing despite the large sequencing depth. Because the study included a small number of donors, the genetic and exposure-history diversity represented was limited. Naive subsets generally had larger estimated clonotype richness than memory subsets did. Pairwise subsampling led to the expectation that sequencing depth would affect the degree of clonotype sharing among donors.

Worth noting for this clone: Its antigen is still unknown. No much larger clone is present one base from it, and per-base qualities are unavailable.

TCR CDR3 regions were amplified from genomic DNA by multiplex PCR using the deep immunoSEQ assay. Extracted genomic DNA from each cell subset was distributed evenly across all wells of several immunoSEQ 96-well plates, and each plate was treated as a replicate. For sorted subsets, about 200 ng genomic DNA, equal to 30,000 to 35,000 T cell genomes, was loaded into each replicate PCR. The purified libraries were quantified using a Qubit 3.0 fluorometer, sized with a Bioanalyzer 2100, and then quantified again using the KAPA Library Quantification kit. Every immunoSEQ 96-well plate was sequenced on a dedicated single-read 150-cycle Illumina NextSeq 550 flow cell. Per the source publication's procedure: Because the immunoSEQ output held only junctional sequences and lacked quality scores, the filtering could not match the filtering applied to full-length reads. To assign V/J genes and CDR3, sequences were annotated against IMGT germline references using PyIR, a Python wrapper for IgBLAST v1.9. Reads with weak V/J assignments (E-value above 1e-6), missing CDR3, stop codons, out-of-frame junctions, or ambiguous translated residues were removed. V3J clonotypes were defined by identical inferred V gene, J gene, and CDR3 amino acid sequence. To compute the percentage overlap between repertoires, the number of shared unique clonotypes was divided by the size of the smaller repertoire. Repertoire richness was assessed with RTK rarefaction, the Chao1 estimator, and Recon v2.1 estimates of unobserved clonotypes. Generation probabilities for all TCRbeta clonotypes obtained by the gDNA method from a handful of donors were computed using OLGA. In TCRdb, the immuneACCESS table is reduced to in-frame sequences with V and J assigned. These tables do not hold every clone; where another copy was compared, an unresolved V gene accounts for under half, and the others remain unexplained. The V and J calls and clone size come from that table; D and trimming were worked out from the DNA. The sample table shows about 2.2 million clones, and around 95% are seen once. The leading ten clones occupy under 2% of the sample.

CD8 naive samples were CD45RO-negative cells positively selected for CCR7, giving a CD45RA+CCR7+ population that excluded TemRA cells. Donors were healthy HIV-negative adults with no recently reported acute infections or vaccinations. All donors were Caucasian adults living in Nashville, Tennessee, USA. Blood was collected by leukapheresis, and PBMCs were isolated by Ficoll-Histopaque density gradient centrifugation and then cryopreserved in liquid nitrogen vapor phase. Purity and quantity of every magnetically sorted T cell population were checked by analytical flow cytometry. Each sorted fraction had its genomic DNA isolated and then quantified by UV absorbance on a Nanodrop 2000c. V lost 6 bases and J lost 4 bases, and the count of bases not matched to a germline gene is 9. The CDR3 spans 15 residues, from the cysteine through the phenylalanine. The DNA shown is the 45-base CDR3, in frame from base 1. The germline V gene (reference sequence) sets CDR1 to MNHEY and CDR2 to SMNVEV.

The sequence was obtained from a man aged 18-30 years in good health. Some clones in this sample may be carry-over from other donors' samples. Sample: naive CD8+ T cells from PBMCs. The meaning of the sample's cell subset or site label: CD45RA+CCR7+. The chain was built from TRBV27 and TRBJ2-7; 10 junctional bases match TRBD1. In nucleotides, the sequence is TGTGCCAGCAGCGGCCGGGACAGGGGTCAATACGAGCAGTACTTC. The translation is CASSGRDRGQYEQYF.